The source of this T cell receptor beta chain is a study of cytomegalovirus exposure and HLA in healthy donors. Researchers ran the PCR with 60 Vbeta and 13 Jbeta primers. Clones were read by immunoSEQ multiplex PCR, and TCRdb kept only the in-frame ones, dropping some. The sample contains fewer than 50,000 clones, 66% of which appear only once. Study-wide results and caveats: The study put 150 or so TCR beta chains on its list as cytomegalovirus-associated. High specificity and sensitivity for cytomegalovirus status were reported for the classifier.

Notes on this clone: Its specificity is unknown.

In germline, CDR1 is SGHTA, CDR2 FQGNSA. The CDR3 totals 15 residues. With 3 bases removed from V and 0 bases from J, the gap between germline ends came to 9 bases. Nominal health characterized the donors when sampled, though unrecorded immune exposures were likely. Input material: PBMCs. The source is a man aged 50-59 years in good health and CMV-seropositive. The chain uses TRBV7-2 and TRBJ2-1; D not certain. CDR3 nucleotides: TGTGCCAGCAGCTTTGGTGCGAGCTCCTACAATGAGCAGTTCTTC. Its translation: CASSFGASSYNEQFF.